The source of this TCR beta chain is a study of blood T cell repertoires in COVID-19. As processed by the authors: Estimated nucleated cell counts came from reference gene primer amplification. Using immunoSEQ multiplex PCR, the repertoire was profiled, and TCRdb retains in-frame clones only, with some absent. The DNA was the basis for D and trimming; V, J and clone size are from that table. The sample has around 250,000 clones, around 85% seen once. V dropped 7 bases and J dropped 1; count of bases not matched to a gene: 4. The CDR3 length is 14 residues. Germline CDR1 reads MNHEY; CDR2 reads SVGAGI.

The chain has TRBV6-5 and TRBJ2-7; 10 bases align to TRBD1. The clonotype was recovered from a man aged 60-69 years with acute or convalescent COVID-19. Specimen: peripheral blood. CDR3 in amino acids: CASKPGQGSYEQYF. CDR3 in DNA: TGTGCCAGCAAACCGGGACAGGGGTCCTACGAGCAGTACTTC.